The rows below give T cell receptor beta chains drawn from one sample of a study of Tregs in tolerant kidney transplant recipients. Profiled with immunoSEQ multiplex PCR; TCRdb holds only in-frame clones, not every one. The data show around 230,000 clones, about 80% seen once. The sequenced sample consisted of CD4+ T cells from blood. Receptors were obtained from a human donor in good health. Both conserved end residues are part of each CDR3. The D gene is left open where the match is weak. Clone size appears in some rows only: once, few, many, or a class for an expanded clone.

clone size	V gene	J gene	D gene	CDR3 DNA	CDR3 protein
.	TRBV7-2	TRBJ1-2	.	TGTGCCAGCAGCTTAGGTCGGGGTATGCGGCTGGATGGCTACACCTTC	CASSLGRGMRLDGYTF
few	TRBV7-9	TRBJ1-1	.	TGTGCCAGCAGCTTAGAGAACACTGAAGCTTTCTTT	CASSLENTEAFF
.	TRBV30	TRBJ1-2	.	TGTGCCTGGAGTGTGGCTGTCAACTATGGCTACACCTTC	CAWSVAVNYGYTF
many	TRBV7-9	TRBJ2-3	.	TGTGCCAGCAGCCTATGGATGGGCCGGGACGTAGATACGCAGTATTTT	CASSLWMGRDVDTQYF
.	TRBV14	TRBJ1-5	.	TGTGCCAGCAGCCAACGAAGGAGCGGACATCAGCCCCAGCATTTT	CASSQRRSGHQPQHF
few	TRBV11-2	TRBJ2-7	.	TGTGCCAGCAGCTCACAGGGCTACGAGCAGTACTTC	CASSSQGYEQYF
.	TRBV18	TRBJ2-5	TRBD2	TGTGCCAGCTCACCGGGACTAGCGGGAAAGTTAGAGACCCAGTACTTC	CASSPGLAGKLETQYF
.	TRBV5-4	TRBJ2-3	.	TGTGCCAGCAGCTTGGTCGGTCGGGGCACAGATACGCAGTATTTT	CASSLVGRGTDTQYF
.	TRBV18	TRBJ1-2	TRBD1	TGTGCCAGCTCACCACCATCGGGACAGGGCCTCTATGGCTACACCTTC	CASSPPSGQGLYGYTF
once	TRBV19	TRBJ1-1	.	TGTGCCAGTAGTATGGTGTCCCGAAACACTGAAGCTTTCTTT	CASSMVSRNTEAFF
.	TRBV2	TRBJ2-7	TRBD2	TGTGCCAGCAGTGCGGGACTAGCGGGAGGTGCCGGGGAAGAGCAGTACTTC	CASSAGLAGGAGEEQYF
.	TRBV6-5	TRBJ2-2	TRBD1	TGTGCCAGCAGGGGACAGGGGACGAGCGGGGAGCTGTTTTTT	CASRGQGTSGELFF
.	TRBV5-1	TRBJ2-3	TRBD2	TGCGCCAGCAGCTCGTTGACTAGCGGGAGGGCCAGCACAGATACGCAGTATTTT	CASSSLTSGRASTDTQYF
.	TRBV19	TRBJ2-7	TRBD2	TGTGCCAGTAGTCGGGGACTAGCGGGACCCTCCTACGAGCAGTACTTC	CASSRGLAGPSYEQYF
.	TRBV10-1	TRBJ2-3	.	TGCGCCAGCAGTGAGGGGGCTTTAGAGGATACGCAGTATTTT	CASSEGALEDTQYF
.	TRBV30	TRBJ1-6	.	TGTGCCTGGAGTGCGAGCCGTAATTCACCCCTCCACTTT	CAWSASRNSPLHF
.	TRBV6-1	TRBJ2-7	TRBD1	TGTGCCAGCATTCCAGGACAGGGGAGGGACGAGCAGTACTTC	CASIPGQGRDEQYF
.	TRBV29-1	TRBJ1-1	TRBD1	TGCAGCGCAACCACCACAGGGGGCCTACAACCGGCTTTCTTT	CSATTTGGLQPAFF
.	TRBV5-1	TRBJ2-7	.	TGCGCCAGCAGCTTGCCAGCCCCAGGCACTGCTTACTTC	CASSLPAPGTAYF
once	TRBV7-9	TRBJ1-1	.	TGTGCCAGCAGCCCAACGCAGGGGCTTGAAGCTTTCTTT	CASSPTQGLEAFF
.	TRBV27	TRBJ1-2	TRBD1	TGTGCCAGCAGTGCGTACAGGGGACTCATTCTTAACGCTAACTATGGCTACACCTTC	CASSAYRGLILNANYGYTF
.	TRBV18	TRBJ2-4	TRBD1	TGTGCCAGCTCACCCGGGACAGGGGACTTAAACATTCAGTACTTC	CASSPGTGDLNIQYF
.	TRBV5-1	TRBJ1-4	.	TGCGCCAGCAGCTTGGCCGCGGGACCGGATGGAAAACTGTTTTTT	CASSLAAGPDGKLFF
.	TRBV6-1	TRBJ1-1	.	TGTGCCAGCAGTGAAGCAATTGTTCCCGAGACTGAAGCTTTCTTT	CASSEAIVPETEAFF
.	TRBV6-4	TRBJ2-6	.	TGTGCCAGCAGTGACTCATGGCTCCCTGGGGCCAACGTCCTGACTTTC	CASSDSWLPGANVLTF
few	TRBV6-1	TRBJ2-3	TRBD2	TGTGCCAGCAGTGATTCCCGGGGGGGAGATACGCAGTATTTT	CASSDSRGGDTQYF
.	TRBV6-6	TRBJ2-7	.	TGTGCCAGCAGAGGTCCAGGGCCTCCCTACGAGCAGTACTTC	CASRGPGPPYEQYF
.	TRBV6-1	TRBJ1-1	.	TGTGCCAGCAGTCAAGAATATAGGTCCAGGAACACTGAAGCTTTCTTT	CASSQEYRSRNTEAFF
.	TRBV19	TRBJ2-2	TRBD1	TGTGCCAGTAGTATAGTGGGACAGGGTGCCGGGGAGCTGTTTTTT	CASSIVGQGAGELFF
.	TRBV9	TRBJ2-3	.	TGTGCCAGCAGCGTAGTTCCTAGCGCGGCCACAGATACGCAGTATTTT	CASSVVPSAATDTQYF